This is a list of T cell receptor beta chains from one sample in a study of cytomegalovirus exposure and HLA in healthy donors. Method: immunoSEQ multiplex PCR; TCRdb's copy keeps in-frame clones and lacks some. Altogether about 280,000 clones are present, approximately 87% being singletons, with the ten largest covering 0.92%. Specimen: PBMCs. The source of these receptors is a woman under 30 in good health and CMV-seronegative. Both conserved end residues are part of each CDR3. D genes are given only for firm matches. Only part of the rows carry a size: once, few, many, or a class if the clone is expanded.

TGTGCCAGCAGTTTACTCCGAGCGGGAGACGAGCAGTACTTC	CASSLLRAGDEQYF	TRBD2	.	TRBV6-5	TRBJ2-7
TGTGCCAGCAGCACTGGACAATCTGGAAACACCATATATTTT	CASSTGQSGNTIYF	.	.	TRBV7-6	TRBJ1-3
TGCGCCAGCAGCCCCAGCGGGAGGCCCTACGAGCAGTACTTC	CASSPSGRPYEQYF	TRBD2	.	TRBV5-1	TRBJ2-7
TGTGCCAGTAAATCGAGGCCAAGGAACACTGAAGCTTTCTTT	CASKSRPRNTEAFF	.	.	TRBV19	TRBJ1-1
TGTGCCAGCAGTTTAACCCCCGGACAGGGAGGGTACGAGCAGTACTTC	CASSLTPGQGGYEQYF	.	once	TRBV28	TRBJ2-7
TGTGCCAGCACCATATGGGGGACAGGGGAGAGGTACGAGCAGTACTTC	CASTIWGTGERYEQYF	TRBD1	.	TRBV28	TRBJ2-7
TGTGCCAGCAGCTCTGGGGGGGCACTACCTATGATTCAGTTCTTC	CASSSGGALPMIQFF	.	.	TRBV11-2	TRBJ2-1
TGTGCCAGCAGTGACGGACAGGGGGCGGAAAATTCACCCCTCCACTTT	CASSDGQGAENSPLHF	TRBD1	.	TRBV25-1	TRBJ1-6
TGTGCCAGCAGTTCGATCGGACAGGGCGACAATCAGCCCCAGCATTTT	CASSSIGQGDNQPQHF	TRBD1	.	TRBV27	TRBJ1-5
TGTGCCATCAGTGGAGGGATATCTAACTATGGCTACACCTTC	CAISGGISNYGYTF	.	.	TRBV10-3	TRBJ1-2
TGTGCCAGCAGCTCACCCCCTAGCGGGGCCCGTGGCGAGCAGTACTTC	CASSSPPSGARGEQYF	TRBD2	.	TRBV5-8	TRBJ2-7
TGTGCCTGGATTGTCAGGTCGAACACTGAAGCTTTCTTT	CAWIVRSNTEAFF	.	.	TRBV30	TRBJ1-1
TGTGCCAGTAGTAGAAACGCAGGGACAGGGTACAATGAGCAGTTCTTC	CASSRNAGTGYNEQFF	TRBD1	.	TRBV19	TRBJ2-1
TGCAGCGTTCGAGGACAGGGAGAGGAGTTGGCTTTCTTT	CSVRGQGEELAFF	TRBD1	.	TRBV29-1	TRBJ1-1
TGTGCCAGCAGCTTTCGACTAGCGGGAGGGCCATCAGATACGCAGTATTTT	CASSFRLAGGPSDTQYF	TRBD2	.	TRBV9	TRBJ2-3
TGTGCCAGCAGTTTAGATGAGGACAGGGGGATTTTTGACAATCAGCCCCAGCATTTT	CASSLDEDRGIFDNQPQHF	TRBD1	.	TRBV28	TRBJ1-5
TGTGCCAGCTCACCACCGGAAGGGGGCAGATACGAGCAGTACTTC	CASSPPEGGRYEQYF	TRBD1	.	TRBV18	TRBJ2-7
TGCGCCAGCAGTCCCCCCGACCAACAGGTCCTGGGGCAGTACTTC	CASSPPDQQVLGQYF	.	.	TRBV23-1	TRBJ2-7
TGTGCCAGCAGCTTACCCCTACAGGGGCTTTCTAATACTGAAGCTTTCTTT	CASSLPLQGLSNTEAFF	TRBD1	.	TRBV7-9	TRBJ1-1
TGTGCCAGCAGCAAGACAGGGGGGGCCTACGAGCAGTACTTC	CASSKTGGAYEQYF	TRBD1	.	TRBV7-2	TRBJ2-7
TGTGCCAGCAGCGTCCGGGACTACGCCTACAATGAGCAGTTCTTC	CASSVRDYAYNEQFF	TRBD2	.	TRBV9	TRBJ2-1
TGTGCCAGCAGGCGGGACCCCTACGAGCAGTACTTC	CASRRDPYEQYF	.	.	TRBV2	TRBJ2-7
TGTGCCAGCAGTTCCCTAGCGGGAGTAAGATCCTACGAGCAGTACTTC	CASSSLAGVRSYEQYF	TRBD2	.	TRBV6-5	TRBJ2-7
TGTGCCAGCAGTTTACCTAGCCTAACCCAAGAGACCCAGTACTTC	CASSLPSLTQETQYF	.	once	TRBV28	TRBJ2-5
TGTGCCAGCTCACCCCCTCAAGGACTAGCGCACTCCTACGAGCAGTACTTC	CASSPPQGLAHSYEQYF	TRBD2	.	TRBV18	TRBJ2-7
TGTGCCAGCAGAGCGACAGGGGGGCTCTGCACCTTC	CASRATGGLCTF	TRBD1	.	TRBV28	TRBJ1-2
TGTGCCAGCAGCCACAGGGGGCGAAGGCCCGGGGAGCTGTTTTTT	CASSHRGRRPGELFF	TRBD1	.	TRBV7-3	TRBJ2-2
TGTGCCAGCAGCTTCGCGGAGGGGAACTACGAGCAGTACTTC	CASSFAEGNYEQYF	.	few	TRBV11-1	TRBJ2-7
TGTGCCAGCAGCGAATTTCAGGGGAATGAAGCTTTCTTT	CASSEFQGNEAFF	.	once	TRBV9	TRBJ1-1
TGTGCCAGCAGTTACACCGCCGGGAGGGCGGCGCAGTATTTT	CASSYTAGRAAQYF	TRBD2	.	TRBV6-5	TRBJ2-3
TGTGCCAGCAGTTTGGCAGCAGCGCAGGGCATTGCCAGTGGTGGCTACACCTTC	CASSLAAAQGIASGGYTF	.	few	TRBV28	TRBJ1-2
TGTGCCACCAGCAGAGATATCAGGGAATGGGATGAGCAGTTCTTC	CATSRDIREWDEQFF	.	.	TRBV15	TRBJ2-1
TGTGCCAGCACCGGGACTAGCGGCTACGAGCAGTACTTC	CASTGTSGYEQYF	TRBD2	.	TRBV5-5	TRBJ2-7
TGTGCCAGCAGATCCACTAGCGGATCCTACAATGAGCAGTTCTTC	CASRSTSGSYNEQFF	TRBD2	.	TRBV6-5	TRBJ2-1
TGTGCCAGCAAGGGGGCGGGCGGCTACACCTTC	CASKGAGGYTF	TRBD1	.	TRBV27	TRBJ1-2
TGCGCCAGCAGCCAAGGCAGGGCCCTAGGGGGACACACTGAAGCTTTCTTT	CASSQGRALGGHTEAFF	.	.	TRBV4-1	TRBJ1-1
TGTGCCAGCAGCACAGGGTCGAGGCCCTATGCTTCACCCCTCCACTTT	CASSTGSRPYASPLHF	.	.	TRBV25-1	TRBJ1-6
TGTGCCAGCAGCATACCCGGGACTACCCCATTAAGGGAGCAGTACTTC	CASSIPGTTPLREQYF	TRBD2	.	TRBV13	TRBJ2-7
TGCGCCACCCTGGCGGATGAGCAGTTCTTC	CATLADEQFF	.	.	TRBV4-3	TRBJ2-1
TGTGCCAGCAGTTTAAACCCGCGGTGGTTCTTC	CASSLNPRWFF	.	.	TRBV28	TRBJ2-1
TGTGCCAGCAGAAAAGGCGCGGGGGGATCTCAGCCCCAGCATTTT	CASRKGAGGSQPQHF	.	.	TRBV2	TRBJ1-5
TGTGCCAGCAGCCCCCCCGCCAGCGGGTTGTACAATGAGCAGTTCTTC	CASSPPASGLYNEQFF	.	.	TRBV13	TRBJ2-1
TGCGCCAGCAGCTGGGGGACAGGGACCTACGAGCAGTACTTC	CASSWGTGTYEQYF	TRBD1	.	TRBV5-1	TRBJ2-7
TGCAGCATTAACAGGGGGCGCGGGAGTATGGACGACACTGAAGCTTTCTTT	CSINRGRGSMDDTEAFF	TRBD1	.	TRBV29-1	TRBJ1-1
TGTGCCAGTAGTATAGACGTGTACAATGAGCAGTTCTTC	CASSIDVYNEQFF	.	.	TRBV19	TRBJ2-1
TGTGCCAGCAGCGTAGAGAGGGTGGGGGAGCTGTTTTTT	CASSVERVGELFF	.	.	TRBV9	TRBJ2-2
TGTGCCAGTAGCCCCAGTCCAGGGATCGTAGACGAGCAGTACTTC	CASSPSPGIVDEQYF	.	.	TRBV19	TRBJ2-7
TGTGCCAGCAGCGCAGATTTACCGGGACGGGGGTCCTCCTACGAGCAGTACTTC	CASSADLPGRGSSYEQYF	.	.	TRBV9	TRBJ2-7
TGTGCCAGCAGTGGGGACAGGGAAGGTCCGCAGTTATATGGCTACACCTTC	CASSGDREGPQLYGYTF	TRBD1	.	TRBV6-1	TRBJ1-2
TGTGCCAGCAGTGGCAGGACAGCCTACGAGCAGTACTTC	CASSGRTAYEQYF	.	.	TRBV28	TRBJ2-7
TGCGCCAGCAGCCAAGCGAGTAGCTCCTACAATGAGCAGTTCTTC	CASSQASSSYNEQFF	.	.	TRBV4-3	TRBJ2-1
TGTGCCAGCAGTTTCCTAAGACTTGGGGAGCAGTTCTTC	CASSFLRLGEQFF	.	.	TRBV28	TRBJ2-1
TGCGCCAGCAGTAACACGGCGCAGGGGTGGGAGCAGTTCTTC	CASSNTAQGWEQFF	.	.	TRBV10-1	TRBJ2-1